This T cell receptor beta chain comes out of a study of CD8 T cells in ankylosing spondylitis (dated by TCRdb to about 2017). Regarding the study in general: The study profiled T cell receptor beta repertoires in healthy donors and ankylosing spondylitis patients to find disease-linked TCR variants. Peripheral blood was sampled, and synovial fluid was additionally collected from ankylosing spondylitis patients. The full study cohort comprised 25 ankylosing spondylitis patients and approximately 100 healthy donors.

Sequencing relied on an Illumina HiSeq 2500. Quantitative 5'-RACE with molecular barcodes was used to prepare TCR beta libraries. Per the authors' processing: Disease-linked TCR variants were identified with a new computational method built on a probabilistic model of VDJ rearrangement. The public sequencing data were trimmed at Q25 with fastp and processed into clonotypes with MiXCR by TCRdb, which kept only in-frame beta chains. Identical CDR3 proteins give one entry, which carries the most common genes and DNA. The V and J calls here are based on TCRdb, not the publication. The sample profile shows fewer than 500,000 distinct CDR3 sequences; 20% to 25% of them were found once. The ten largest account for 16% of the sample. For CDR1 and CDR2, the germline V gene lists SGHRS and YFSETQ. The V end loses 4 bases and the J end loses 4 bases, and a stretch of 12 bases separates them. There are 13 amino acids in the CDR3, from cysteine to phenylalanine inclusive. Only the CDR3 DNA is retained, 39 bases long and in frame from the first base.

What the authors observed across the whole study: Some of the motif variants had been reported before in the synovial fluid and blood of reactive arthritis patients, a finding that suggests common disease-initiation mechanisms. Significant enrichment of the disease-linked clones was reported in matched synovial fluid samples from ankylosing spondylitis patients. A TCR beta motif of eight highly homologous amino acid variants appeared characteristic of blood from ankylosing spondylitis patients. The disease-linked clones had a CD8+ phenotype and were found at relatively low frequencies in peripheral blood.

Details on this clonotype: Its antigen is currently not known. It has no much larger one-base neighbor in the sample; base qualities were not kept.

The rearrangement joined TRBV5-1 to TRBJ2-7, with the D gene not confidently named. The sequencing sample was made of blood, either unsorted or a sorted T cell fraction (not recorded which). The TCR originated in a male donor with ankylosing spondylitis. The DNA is TGCGCCAGCAGCGTGGGTCACCCATACGAGCAGTACTTC. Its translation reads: CASSVGHPYEQYF.